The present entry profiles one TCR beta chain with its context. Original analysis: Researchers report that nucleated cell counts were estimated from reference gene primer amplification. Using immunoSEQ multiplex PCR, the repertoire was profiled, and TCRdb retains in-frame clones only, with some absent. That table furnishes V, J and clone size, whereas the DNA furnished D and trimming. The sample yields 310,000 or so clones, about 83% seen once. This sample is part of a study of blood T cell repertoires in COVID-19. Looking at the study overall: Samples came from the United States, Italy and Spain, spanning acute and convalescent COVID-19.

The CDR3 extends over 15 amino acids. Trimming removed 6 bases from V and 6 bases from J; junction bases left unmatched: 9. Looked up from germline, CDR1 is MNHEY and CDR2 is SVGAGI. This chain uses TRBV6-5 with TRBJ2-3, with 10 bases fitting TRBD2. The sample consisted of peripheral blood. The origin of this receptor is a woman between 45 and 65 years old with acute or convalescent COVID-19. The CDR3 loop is CASSGLAEVADTQYF. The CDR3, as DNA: TGTGCCAGCAGCGGACTAGCGGAGGTAGCGGATACGCAGTATTTT.